This is a list of T cell receptor beta chains from one sample in a study of cytomegalovirus exposure and HLA in healthy donors. Sequencing was performed with immunoSEQ multiplex PCR; in TCRdb, only in-frame clones are kept and a portion is missing. This sample yields a few hundred thousand clones, of which 70% to 80% are seen a single time; 0.2% to 0.25% belongs to the top ten. The sample comprised PBMCs. The receptors derive from a girl aged 2-15 years in good health and CMV-seronegative. Each CDR3 is given without its conserved first and last residue.

J,V,CDR3
TRBJ1-2,TRBV10-3,AISTGTGGSDGYT
TRBJ2-1,TRBV7-2,ASSLGRTGLNEQF
TRBJ2-3,TRBV13,ASSQDVSSRRNTDTQY
TRBJ1-1,TRBV29-1,SVEIAGRGTEAF
TRBJ2-7,TRBV2,ASSRDQTQGAHEQY
TRBJ2-5,TRBV5-5,ASSPGTSGSAETQY
TRBJ1-2,TRBV19,ASRDRGDYGYT
TRBJ1-6,TRBV5-1,ASSLGDSHSSGNSPLH
TRBJ2-5,TRBV6-5,ASSSLPEETQY
TRBJ1-2,TRBV14,ASSQVEGVLKGYT
TRBJ2-7,TRBV4-1,ASSQEAGGTGFYEQY